The entry that follows covers one T cell receptor (beta chain) sequence. Germline V lookup: CDR1 SNHLY, CDR2 FYNNEI. The CDR3 extends over 13 amino acids. Losses at the gene ends were 7 bases for V and 5 bases for J; bases not matched to a gene: 7. Clones were read by immunoSEQ multiplex PCR, and TCRdb kept only the in-frame ones, dropping some. The data contain more than 250,000 clones, around 86% of them singletons. The data were obtained in a study of blood T cell repertoires in COVID-19. The V and J genes are TRBV2 and TRBJ1-1; TRBD1 matches at 7 bases. The material sequenced was PBMCs or T cells enriched from blood (not recorded which). The TCR was taken from a woman younger than 30 who had recovered from COVID-19. The CDR3: CASTEGAETEAFF. CDR3 DNA sequence: TGTGCCAGCACTGAGGGGGCGGAAACTGAAGCTTTCTTT.